What follows are 17 T cell receptor beta chains derived from one specimen sequenced in a study of cytomegalovirus exposure and HLA in healthy donors. PCR amplification relied on 60 Vbeta primers (plus 13 Jbeta primers). Here immunoSEQ multiplex PCR was the method, and the copy in TCRdb shows in-frame clones only, minus some. The sample consists of 150,000 to 200,000 clones, 73% of them appearing once. The sequencing sample was made of PBMCs. These receptors all come from a woman aged 18 to 35 in good health and CMV-seropositive.

The chain employs TRBV2 and TRBJ2-7, with 10 bases that match TRBD1. Unmatched junction bases numbered 9, after V lost 6 bases and J lost 4 bases. The CDR3 has 15 amino acids. CDR1 and CDR2 (germline): SNHLY, FYNNEI. The CDR3 loop reads CASSARDRGLYEQYF. The CDR3 DNA is TGTGCCAGCAGCGCCCGGGACAGGGGTCTATACGAGCAGTACTTC.

The rearrangement links TRBV27 to TRBJ2-1; TRBD1 matches 8 bases. This CDR3 is built from 12 residues. Looked up from germline, CDR1 is MNHEY and CDR2 is SMNVEV (reference sequence). J was trimmed by 15 bases and V by 2 bases; bases with no gene match: 6. The DNA for the CDR3 is TGTGCCAGCAGTTTAATCGGACAGGGCAGGTTCTTC. As protein: CASSLIGQGRFF.

This clone was observed a few times. The rearrangement uses TRBV19 and TRBJ1-2; a possible D gene is TRBD1 (5 bases). CDR1 LNHDA and CDR2 SQIVND come from the germline V gene (reference sequence). This CDR3 is built from 15 residues. Trimming shortened V by 3 bases and J by 4 bases, and 15 bases separated the two germline ends. CDR3 sequence: CASSMPLGLGYGYTF. DNA for the CDR3: TGTGCCAGTAGTATGCCCCTGGGGCTGGGCTATGGCTACACCTTC.

The chain combines TRBV28 with TRBJ2-7; D perhaps matches TRBD2 (6 bases). The CDR3 is 14 residues long. The germline V and J ends were trimmed by 5 bases and 1 base, with 12 bases remaining between them. CDR1 and CDR2 (germline): MDHEN, SYDVKM. The chain's CDR3 is CASSRPGDSYEQYF. CDR3 in DNA: TGTGCCAGCAGTCGACCGGGGGATTCCTACGAGCAGTACTTC.

The V and J genes are TRBV18 and TRBJ2-1; 7 bases fit TRBD2. The CDR3 consists of 17 residues. V lost 2 bases, J lost 0 bases, and 7 bases stayed unmatched. Germline V lookup: CDR1 KGHSH, CDR2 LQKENI. The CDR3 bases are TGTGCCAGCTCACCAACCCCCGGGACTACCTCCTACAATGAGCAGTTCTTC. Its translation: CASSPTPGTTSYNEQFF.

V and J are TRBV7-2 and TRBJ1-1, with D unresolved. Germline assignment: CDR1 SGHTA and CDR2 FQGNSA. V gave up 4 bases and J gave up 2 bases, with 8 bases separating them. The CDR3 extends over 13 amino acids. This chain's CDR3 is CASSWNYNTEAFF. DNA of the CDR3: TGTGCCAGCAGCTGGAACTATAACACTGAAGCTTTCTTT.

V usage is TRBV19 and J usage is TRBJ1-1; 10 bases are a match to TRBD1. The ends lost 9 bases at V and 3 bases at J; junction bases unmatched: 16. Germline-derived CDR1 and CDR2 are LNHDA and SQIVND (reference sequence). CDR3 size: 17 residues. The CDR3 region is CASATRDRGHWDTEAFF. CDR3 sequence (DNA): TGTGCCAGCGCCACCCGGGACAGGGGACATTGGGACACTGAAGCTTTCTTT.

The genes are TRBV4-2 and TRBJ2-1; TRBD1 matches 9 bases. The CDR3 runs 14 residues. Germline V gives CDR1 LGHNA, CDR2 YNFKEQ. The V segment lost 4 bases and the J segment 6 bases; nucleotides outside the gene matches: 4. The CDR3 nucleotides are TGTGCCAGCAGCCGGGACAGGGTTCCCAATGAGCAGTTCTTC. This translates into CASSRDRVPNEQFF.

This clone was detected only once. The chain carries TRBV11-3 and TRBJ2-7; TRBD1 agrees at 9 bases. The V and J ends lost 4 bases and 2 bases, in that order; junction bases with no gene match: 3. There are 14 residues in the CDR3. Germline V gene lookup returns CDR1 SGHNT and CDR2 YENEEA. CDR3 DNA sequence: TGTGCCAGCAGCTCGGGACAGGGACCCTACGAGCAGTACTTC. Its protein is CASSSGQGPYEQYF.

This clone was recorded once. The chain links TRBV30 to TRBJ1-6; possible D gene TRBD1, 5 bases. CDR3 length: 15 residues. Between the trimmed V and J ends, which lost 6 bases and 7 bases, there was a span of 19 bases. CDR1 and CDR2 (germline): GTSNPN, SVGIG (reference sequence). CDR3 coding DNA: TGTGCCTGCCCTCATGCGGGGACGGAAAATTCACCCCTCCACTTT. Translating gives CACPHAGTENSPLHF.

This clone occurred a few times. The chain links TRBV20-1 to TRBJ1-4; D unclear. The CDR3 is 11 residues long. Trimming removed 5 bases from V and 6 bases from J, with 7 bases in between. The germline gives CDR1 DFQATT, CDR2 SNEGSKA (reference sequence). DNA for the CDR3: TGCAGTGCTGAGGATGATGAAAAACTGTTTTTT. This sequence encodes CSAEDDEKLFF.

The chain couples TRBV19 to TRBJ1-1; perhaps TRBD1 as D (6 bases). Germline V gene data show CDR1 as LNHDA and CDR2 as SQIVND (reference sequence). This CDR3 has 12 residues. V was pared by 7 bases and J by 9 bases, with 15 bases between. The CDR3 DNA reads as TGTGCCAGTATCCGAGGCGGGGGGCAAGCTTTCTTT. Protein sequence: CASIRGGGQAFF.

This clone has more than one count but fewer than ten. V and J are TRBV14 and TRBJ2-7, with D unresolved. Germline V gene sequence: CDR1 SGHDN, CDR2 FVKESK. V was trimmed by 3 bases and J by 4 bases, leaving 10 bases between them. The CDR3 length is 13 residues. Here the CDR3 reads CASSQNFAYEQYF. The CDR3, as DNA: TGTGCCAGCAGCCAGAACTTTGCTTACGAGCAGTACTTC.

The V gene is TRBV4-3, the J gene TRBJ2-1; 7 nucleotides line up with TRBD1. Germline values: CDR1 LGHNA, CDR2 YSLEER. V shed 4 bases and J 9 bases; nucleotides not matched to a gene: 9. The CDR3 is made up of 14 amino acids. The CDR3 coding sequence is TGCGCCAGCAGCCCGACAGGGCCCAAGCGTGAGCAGTTCTTC. It translates to CASSPTGPKREQFF.

J is TRBJ2-7 and V is TRBV7-9, with a tentative D call TRBD1 (6 bases). The germline V and J ends were trimmed by 5 bases and 4 bases, with 15 bases remaining between them. The CDR3 runs 14 residues. Germline CDR1 reads SEHNR; CDR2 reads FQNEAQ (reference sequence). CDR3 nucleotides: TGTGCCAGCAGCCTAGGACGGGACAATTACGAGCAGTACTTC. It yields the protein CASSLGRDNYEQYF.

This clone was seen only a few times. The chain couples TRBV15 to TRBJ2-7; unclear D gene. Germline V gene sequence: CDR1 LNHNV, CDR2 YYDKDF (reference sequence). The CDR3 is made up of 14 amino acids. V dropped 3 bases and J dropped 2 bases, with 11 bases sitting between them. Here the CDR3 DNA reads TGTGCCACCAGCAGCCTCGTATGGCCCTACGAGCAGTACTTC. Amino acid sequence: CATSSLVWPYEQYF.

This clone has more than one count but fewer than ten. This chain joins TRBV2 and TRBJ2-2; 14 nucleotides line up with TRBD2. The CDR3 sequence is 19 residues long. The germline V gene encodes CDR1 SNHLY and CDR2 FYNNEI. Trimming removed 10 bases from V and 1 base from J; junction bases left unmatched: 14. CDR3 sequence: CATNALTSGGAMNTGELFF. The DNA for the CDR3 is TGTGCCACCAATGCCTTGACTAGCGGGGGGGCAATGAACACCGGGGAGCTGTTTTTT. The full variable domain, its missing parts supplied by reference TRBV2 and TRBJ2-2, is EPEVTQTPSHQVTQMGQEVILRCVPISNHLYFYWYRQILGQKVEFLVSFYNNEISEKSEIFDDQFSVERPDGSNFTLKIRSTKLEDSAMYFCATNALTSGGAMNTGELFFGEGSRLTVL.